Described below is a single TCR beta chain sequence and its context. Its antigen is still unknown. Viral peptide pool expansion of antigen-specific CD4+ T cells preceded sequencing in the ViraFEST assay. Culture lasted about 11 days before CD4+ T cell isolation. Vaccinated participants had no history of SARS-CoV-2 infection and tested negative for nucleocapsid antibodies. This sample was taken from a study of vaccination effects on CD4 cells after COVID-19. V was clipped by 5 bases and J by 2 bases, with 19 bases between them. This CDR3 region has 15 residues. The germline gives CDR1 GTSNPN, CDR2 SVGIG (reference sequence). TCRdb's copy holds only in-frame clones and misses some; the assay was immunoSEQ multiplex PCR. The sample holds tens of thousands of clones; roughly 76% are singletons and the top ten take around 18%.

The sample consisted of CD4+ T cells from PBMCs cultured with SARS-CoV-2 spike peptides, taken before COVID-19 vaccination. The rearrangement uses TRBV30 and TRBJ2-7; D might be TRBD1 or TRBD2, each matching 6 bases. The clonotype comes from a human donor who received a COVID-19 vaccine. Here the CDR3 DNA reads TGTGCCTGGGCTAGGGGGGACACTTTCACCTACGAGCAGTACTTC. Translated, it gives CAWARGDTFTYEQYF.